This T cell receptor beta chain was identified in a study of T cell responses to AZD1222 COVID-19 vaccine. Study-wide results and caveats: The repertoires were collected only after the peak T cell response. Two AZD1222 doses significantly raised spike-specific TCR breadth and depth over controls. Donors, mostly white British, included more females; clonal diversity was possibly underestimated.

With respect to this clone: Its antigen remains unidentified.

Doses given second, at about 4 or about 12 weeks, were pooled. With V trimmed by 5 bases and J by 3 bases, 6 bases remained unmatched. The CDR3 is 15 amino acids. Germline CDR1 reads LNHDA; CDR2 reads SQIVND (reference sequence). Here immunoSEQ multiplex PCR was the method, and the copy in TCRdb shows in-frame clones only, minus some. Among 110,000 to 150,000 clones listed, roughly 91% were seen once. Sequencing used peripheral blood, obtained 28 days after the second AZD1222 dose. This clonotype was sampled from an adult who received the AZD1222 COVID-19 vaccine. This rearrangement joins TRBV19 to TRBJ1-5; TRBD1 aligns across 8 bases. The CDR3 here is CASSADRGNNQPQHF. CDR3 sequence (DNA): TGTGCCAGTAGTGCCGACAGGGGCAACAATCAGCCCCAGCATTTT.